This T cell receptor beta chain was captured in a study of blood T cell repertoires in COVID-19 (TCRdb year 2020). Study-wide context: Collaborator samples came from the United States, Italy and Spain and covered acute and convalescent phases of COVID-19. The material from the prospective study consisted of cDNA or gDNA derived from T cells, B-cell-depleted T cells, or PBMCs. Subjects who had been exposed to COVID-19, were actively infected with it, or had recovered from it provided the deeply sampled blood TCRbeta repertoires that made up the dataset. The repertoires were made available in a free public database intended to serve as a resource for research on the immune response to SARS-CoV-2. The samples were drawn from the first 160 participants of the ongoing ImmuneRACE study and from about 1,200 subjects provided by 6 global collaborators. A de-identified subject ID, COVID-19 status, age in years and sex were almost always included in the sample metadata. HLA class I and class II types, where available, came from metadata supplied by the sample provider rather than from assay-based typing.

TCRbeta CDR3 regions were amplified from genomic DNA using the immunoSEQ Assay, a bias-controlled multiplex PCR. In the original analysis: Nucleated cell counts per sample were estimated from amplification of reference gene primers within the assay. To quantify the absolute abundance of each unique TCRbeta CDR3 rearrangement, sequence reads were collapsed and filtered. Productive Simpson clonality was computed per sample as the square root of Simpson's diversity index over productive rearrangements. Drawn from immuneACCESS, this table holds only the in-frame rearrangements with V and J called that TCRdb kept. Clones are partly lost; checked studies trace under half to an unresolved V gene and leave the rest unexplained. V, J and clone size were drawn from that table, and D and trimming were deduced from the DNA. The table for this sample lists about 240,000 clones; around 90% of them were counted only once. Together, the top ten hold approximately 0.8% of the sample.

One collaborating source in Seattle enrolled patients while the patients were actively infected and followed the patients over time throughout the course of disease. Whole blood was collected in K2EDTA tubes by collaborating institutions according to the institutions' own protocols. For TCRbeta analysis, collaborators shipped samples as frozen whole blood, isolated PBMCs, or DNA extracted from either of those sample types. About this clone itself: What this receptor recognizes is not known. Nothing much larger sits one base from this clone, and base qualities are not available.

The paper as a whole reports these results and caveats: Clinical and demographic metadata were provided uncurated, with the amount varying by source and participant.

Taken from the germline V gene, the CDR1 and CDR2 loops are MNHNS and SASEGT. V is pruned by 2 bases and J by 3 bases, leaving 5 bases of the junction without a gene match. The CDR3 starts with the cysteine, ends with the phenylalanine, and has 16 residues. Left in the record is the CDR3 DNA by itself, 48 bases read in frame from the first base. This receptor was identified in a man aged 30 to 45 with COVID-19, enrolled during active disease. The chain is made from TRBV6-1 and TRBJ2-1; 9 nucleotides in the junction match TRBD2. Sequencing was done on a sample of peripheral blood. The CDR3 reads CASSEISGGYYNEQFF. The base sequence is TGTGCCAGCAGTGAAATTAGCGGGGGTTACTACAATGAGCAGTTCTTC.